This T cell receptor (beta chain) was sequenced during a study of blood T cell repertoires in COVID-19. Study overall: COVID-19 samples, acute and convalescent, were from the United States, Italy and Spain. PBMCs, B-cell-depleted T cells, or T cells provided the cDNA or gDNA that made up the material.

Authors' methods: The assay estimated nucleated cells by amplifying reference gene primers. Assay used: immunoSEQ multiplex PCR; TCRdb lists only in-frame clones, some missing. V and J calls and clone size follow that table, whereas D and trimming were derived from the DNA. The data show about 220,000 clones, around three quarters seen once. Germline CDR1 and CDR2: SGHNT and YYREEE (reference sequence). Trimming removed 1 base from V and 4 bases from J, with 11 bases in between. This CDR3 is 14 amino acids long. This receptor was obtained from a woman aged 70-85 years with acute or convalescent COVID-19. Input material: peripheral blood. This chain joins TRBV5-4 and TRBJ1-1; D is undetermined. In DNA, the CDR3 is TGTGCCAGCAGCTTGCAAACTCCGGGCACTGAAGCTTTCTTT. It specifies CASSLQTPGTEAFF.